This T cell receptor beta chain was obtained from a study of Ad26.COV2.S vaccination and SARS-CoV-2 variants (dated by TCRdb to the early 2020s). Background for the entire study: Donors in the vaccine arm were drawn from COV1001, a multicentre, randomized, double-blind, placebo-controlled phase I-IIa trial testing Ad26.COV2.S in healthy adults. Trial participants were randomized into five groups of five: low-dose or high-dose Ad26.COV2.S given once or twice, or placebo on both occasions. Investigators did not know the trial group allocation while performing experiments and assessing outcomes. The specificity and breadth of SARS-CoV-2-reactive T cell receptors after Ad26.COV2.S vaccination were assessed by TCRbeta repertoire sequencing. A total of some 30 samples were included in the TCR-sequenced set, comprising 19 Ad26.COV2.S vaccine recipients, 5 placebo recipients and 8 SARS-CoV-2 convalescent individuals. Dosing of Ad26.COV2.S was intramuscular, at either 5x10^10 or 1x10^11 viral particles, delivered as one shot or as two shots spaced 56 days apart. Results and caveats for the whole study, not just this receptor: Non-spike TCR breadth was comparable between vaccine and placebo recipients, consistent with the vaccine containing only spike. The authors noted that the TCR breadth and depth analyses may have underestimated total T cell responses. The study was not powered for comparison of responses between vaccine doses or regimens. After vaccination, spike-specific CD8+ and CD4+ T cell responses were reported to show substantial breadth. Compared with placebo recipients, Ad26.COV2.S recipients showed higher spike-specific TCR breadth (P = 0.0014).

From its cysteine to its phenylalanine, the CDR3 spans 15 amino acids. CDR3 DNA is the only sequence kept; it has 45 bases, read in frame from the first base. In the germline V gene, CDR1 corresponds to SGDLS and CDR2 to YYNGEE. V lost 3 bases and J lost 5 bases, and the count of bases not matched to a germline gene is 5. Turning to this clone: It has no known antigen specificity. It has no much larger one-base neighbor in the sample; base qualities were not kept.

The immunoSEQ Assay was the method used to sequence TCRbeta CDR3 regions. After extraction, genomic DNA underwent amplification by bias-controlled multiplex PCR, followed by high-throughput sequencing. The authors' analysis ran thus. To quantify the absolute abundance of every unique TCRbeta CDR3 region, sequences were collapsed and filtered. Usable DNA was measured by amplifying reference genes present in all nucleated cells, and TCRbeta template counts were normalized to that usable DNA to estimate T cell fraction. Repertoire TCRs were annotated as SARS-CoV-2-specific when V gene, CDR3 amino acid sequence and J gene were exactly matched to a known reactive TCR set. MIRA supplied the reference SARS-CoV-2 TCR set, which was filtered for enrichment in COVID-19-positive ImmuneCODE repertoires so that public or cross-reactive TCRs were removed. Using the MIRA antigens, annotated TCRs were further analysed by specific ORF or by position within an ORF. Breadth was defined as the number of annotated unique rearrangements divided by the total number of unique productive rearrangements, and depth was defined as the summed frequency of the annotated unique rearrangements. Two-sided Wilcoxon rank-sum tests were applied when comparing TCR breadth between groups. Drawn from immuneACCESS, this table holds only the in-frame rearrangements with V and J called that TCRdb kept. Clones are partly lost; checked studies trace under half to an unresolved V gene and leave the rest unexplained. V and J calls and clone size are those listed in that table; D and trimming were worked out from the DNA. The sample records fewer than 500,000 clones, about 90% of which are singletons. Around 4.5% of the sample is taken by the ten largest.

Sample treatment or condition, as interpreted from the label and publication: some 19 received Ad26.COV2.S at low or high dose, single or two shots; roughly five received placebo; per-sample allocation not given. For vaccine and placebo recipients, the sequenced repertoires came from samples collected on day 63 after the first injection. In Cohort 1b, 25 to 30 adults aged 18-55 years were enrolled at a single site in Boston, USA, between 29 July and 7 August 2020. Ad26.COV2.S was a replication-incompetent adenovirus type 26 vector that expressed a prefusion-stabilized SARS-CoV-2 spike protein derived from the original Wuhan strain.

The specimen was peripheral blood, collected in a trial of Ad26.COV2.S vaccine versus placebo. The source is a person aged 18 to 65 who received the Ad26.COV2.S COVID-19 vaccine or a placebo. The receptor chain draws on TRBV9 and TRBJ1-5, with TRBD1 identical over 10 junction bases. The CDR3 here reads CASSGSGTGDQPQHF. The DNA sequence follows: TGTGCCAGCAGCGGCTCCGGGACAGGGGATCAGCCCCAGCATTTT.